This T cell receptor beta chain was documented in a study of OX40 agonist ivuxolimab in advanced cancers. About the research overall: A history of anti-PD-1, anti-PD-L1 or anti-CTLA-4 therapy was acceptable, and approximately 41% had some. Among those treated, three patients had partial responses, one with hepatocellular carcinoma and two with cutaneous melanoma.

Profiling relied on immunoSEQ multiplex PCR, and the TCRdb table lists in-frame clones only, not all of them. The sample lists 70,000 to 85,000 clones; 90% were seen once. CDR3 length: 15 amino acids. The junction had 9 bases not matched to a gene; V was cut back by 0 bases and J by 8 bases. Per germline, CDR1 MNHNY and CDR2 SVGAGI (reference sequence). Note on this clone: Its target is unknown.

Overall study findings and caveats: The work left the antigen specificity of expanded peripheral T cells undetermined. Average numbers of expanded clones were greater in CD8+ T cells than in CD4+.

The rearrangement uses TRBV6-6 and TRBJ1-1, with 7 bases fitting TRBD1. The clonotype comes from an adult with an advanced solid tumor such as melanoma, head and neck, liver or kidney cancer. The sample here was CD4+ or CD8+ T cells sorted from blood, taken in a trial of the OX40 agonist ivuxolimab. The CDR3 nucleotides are TGTGCCAGCAGTTACTCAGGGGGCGTCGGCCCCGAAGCTTTCTTT. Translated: CASSYSGGVGPEAFF.